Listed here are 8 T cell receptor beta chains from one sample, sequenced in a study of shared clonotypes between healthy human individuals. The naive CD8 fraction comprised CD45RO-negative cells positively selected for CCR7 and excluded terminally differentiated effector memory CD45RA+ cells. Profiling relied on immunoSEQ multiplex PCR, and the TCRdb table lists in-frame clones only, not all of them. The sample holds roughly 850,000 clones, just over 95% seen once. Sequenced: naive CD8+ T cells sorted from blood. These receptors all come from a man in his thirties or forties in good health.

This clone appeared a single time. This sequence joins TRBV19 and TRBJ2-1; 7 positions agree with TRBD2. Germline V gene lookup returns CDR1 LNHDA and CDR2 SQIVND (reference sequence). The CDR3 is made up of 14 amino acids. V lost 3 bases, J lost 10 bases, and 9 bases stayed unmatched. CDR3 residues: CASSIVELAEEQFF. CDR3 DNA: TGTGCCAGTAGTATTGTTGAGCTAGCGGAAGAGCAGTTCTTC. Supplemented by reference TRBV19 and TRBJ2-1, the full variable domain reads DGGITQSPKYLFRKEGQNVTLSCEQNLNHDAMYWYRQDPGQGLRLIYYSQIVNDFQKGDIAEGYSVSREKKESFPLTVTSAQKNPTAFYLCASSIVELAEEQFFGPGTRLTVL.

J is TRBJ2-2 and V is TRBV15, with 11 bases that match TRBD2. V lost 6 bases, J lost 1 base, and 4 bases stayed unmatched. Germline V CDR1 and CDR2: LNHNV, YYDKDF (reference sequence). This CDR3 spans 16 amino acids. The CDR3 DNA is TGTGCCACCAGAGACGGACTAGCGGGGAACACCGGGGAGCTGTTTTTT. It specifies CATRDGLAGNTGELFF.

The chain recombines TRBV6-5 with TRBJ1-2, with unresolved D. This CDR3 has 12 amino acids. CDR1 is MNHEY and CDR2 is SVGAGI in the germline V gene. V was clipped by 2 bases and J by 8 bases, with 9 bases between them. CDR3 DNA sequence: TGTGCCAGCAGTTACGGTGACTTGGGCTACACCTTC. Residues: CASSYGDLGYTF.

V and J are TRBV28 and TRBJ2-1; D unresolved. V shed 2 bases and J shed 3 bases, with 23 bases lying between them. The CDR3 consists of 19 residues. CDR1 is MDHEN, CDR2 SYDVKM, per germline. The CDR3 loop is CASSLRYLAKPTYYNEQFF. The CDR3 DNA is TGTGCCAGCAGTTTACGATATCTGGCTAAACCCACCTACTACAATGAGCAGTTCTTC.

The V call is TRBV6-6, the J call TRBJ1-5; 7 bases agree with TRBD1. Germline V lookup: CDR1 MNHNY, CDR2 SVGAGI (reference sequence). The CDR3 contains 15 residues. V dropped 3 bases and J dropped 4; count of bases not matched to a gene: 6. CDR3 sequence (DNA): TGTGCCAGCAGTTATACGGACAGGAGTAATCAGCCCCAGCATTTT. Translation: CASSYTDRSNQPQHF.

CDR3 sequence reads: CASSLGVGSGTYQETQYF. The CDR3 DNA sequence: TGTGCCAGCAGCTTAGGAGTTGGTAGCGGGACCTACCAAGAGACCCAGTACTTC. This chain joins TRBV7-2 and TRBJ2-5; 8 bases agree with TRBD2. The J segment lost 0 bases and the V segment lost 1 base, leaving 10 bases of the junction unmatched. The CDR3 is made up of 18 amino acids. Germline CDR1 and CDR2: SGHTA and FQGNSA.

CDR3 coding DNA: TGTGCCAGCAGCTCCTTGGACAGCTACGAGCAGTACTTC. This sequence encodes CASSSLDSYEQYF. The V gene is TRBV9, the J gene TRBJ2-7; weak D call: TRBD1 (6 bases). CDR3 size: 13 residues. Germline V CDR1 and CDR2: SGDLS, YYNGEE. The germline V and J ends were trimmed by 4 bases and 3 bases, with 11 bases remaining between them.

The CDR3 reads CASSQDQIPGSTDTQYF. The DNA of the CDR3 is TGTGCCAGCAGCCAAGATCAGATTCCCGGTTCCACAGATACGCAGTATTTT. The rearrangement joins TRBV14 to TRBJ2-3; no definite D call. Germline V gene sequence: CDR1 SGHDN, CDR2 FVKESK. This CDR3 contains 17 residues. The V end was cut by 0 bases, the J end by 2 bases, with 15 bases between. The full variable domain, rest sourced from reference TRBV14 and TRBJ2-3, is EAGVTQFPSHSVIEKGQTVTLRCDPISGHDNLYWYRRVMGKEIKFLLHFVKESKQDESGMPNNRFLAERTGGTYSTLKVQPAELEDSGVYFCASSQDQIPGSTDTQYFGPGTRLTVL.